This T cell receptor (beta chain) was identified during a study of OX40 agonist ivuxolimab in advanced cancers. As for the study in general: While on treatment, patients had intravenous ivuxolimab at 0.01 to 10 mg/kg every 2 weeks. General study points: More expanded clones were seen, on average, in CD8+ T cells than in CD4+.

Turning to this clone: Its antigen remains unidentified.

Germline V gene data show CDR1 as SGHTS and CDR2 as YDEGEE. The germline V and J ends were trimmed by 1 base and 3 bases, with 16 bases remaining between them. The CDR3 covers 16 residues. TCRdb's table, derived via immunoSEQ multiplex PCR, lists solely in-frame clones and lacks some. The sample records roughly 80,000 clones, roughly 80% being singletons. The chain links TRBV5-8 to TRBJ1-1, with D possibly TRBD1 on 5 matching bases. This TCR came from an adult with an advanced solid tumor such as melanoma, head and neck, liver or kidney cancer. The sample consisted of CD4+ or CD8+ T cells sorted from blood, taken in a trial of the OX40 agonist ivuxolimab. The CDR3 protein is CASSLRGWGRDTEAFF. CDR3 DNA: TGTGCCAGCAGCTTGAGGGGCTGGGGCAGGGACACTGAAGCTTTCTTT. Drawing the rest from reference TRBV5-8 and TRBJ1-1, the complete variable domain is EAGVTQSPTHLIKTRGQQATLRCSPISGHTSVYWYQQALGLGLQFLLWYDEGEERNRGNFPPRFSGRQFPNYSSELNVNALELEDSALYLCASSLRGWGRDTEAFFGQGTRLTVV.